The T cell receptor beta chain described here comes from a study of T cell changes during pregnancy in multiple sclerosis. Per the germline V gene, CDR1 is MGHRA and CDR2 is YSYEKL. Trimming removed 4 bases at V and 7 bases at J, with 17 bases between. This CDR3 is built from 14 residues. Profiling relied on immunoSEQ multiplex PCR, and the TCRdb table lists in-frame clones only, not all of them. Among fewer than 130,000 clones listed, approximately 89% were seen once. This TCR was recovered from a female donor with multiple sclerosis, enrolled in a pregnancy study. The starting material was peripheral blood, obtained after pregnancy. The chain recombines TRBV4-1 with TRBJ2-7, with D perhaps matching TRBD1 (6 bases). CDR3 in DNA: TGCGCCAGCAGCCCCAACAGGGAGATGGGGGAGCAGTACTTC. Its protein product is CASSPNREMGEQYF.